Following are 29 T cell receptor beta chains from one sample sequenced in a study of blood T cell repertoires in COVID-19. Measured with immunoSEQ multiplex PCR; TCRdb has only the in-frame clones, and not every one. The sample records tens of thousands of clones, roughly 90% being singletons. The sequenced sample consisted of peripheral blood. Every receptor here comes from a man aged 45 to 65 with acute or convalescent COVID-19.

The table lists this clone with a count of one. The chain recombines TRBV19 with TRBJ1-2; no clear D. The CDR3 sequence is 14 residues long. V was pared by 2 bases and J by 2 bases, with 9 bases between. The germline V gene has CDR1 LNHDA and CDR2 SQIVND (reference sequence). The CDR3 DNA follows: TGTGCCAGTAGTATAACGGCGGTGAACTATGGCTACACCTTC. It yields the protein CASSITAVNYGYTF.

The gene calls are TRBV25-1 and TRBJ1-3; D possibly corresponds to TRBD1 (6 bases). Germline CDR1 is MGHDK and CDR2 is SYGVNS. This CDR3 contains 15 residues. V lost 1 base, J lost 3 bases, and 10 bases lay in between. CDR3 coding DNA: TGTGCCAGCAGTGAATCAGGGGTCTTTGGAAACACCATATATTTT. Protein sequence: CASSESGVFGNTIYF.

The chain carries TRBV9 and TRBJ2-1; D may be TRBD2 (5 bases). The CDR3 runs 14 residues. Germline V gene sequence: CDR1 SGDLS, CDR2 YYNGEE. V was shortened by 0 bases and J by 7 bases, with 11 bases between the two germline ends. The DNA of the CDR3 is TGTGCCAGCAGCGTAGGCCCGACGGGGAATGAGCAGTTCTTC. It codes for CASSVGPTGNEQFF.

The genes are TRBV9 and TRBJ1-6; tentatively, D is TRBD1 (5 bases). Germline V gene data show CDR1 as SGDLS and CDR2 as YYNGEE. The CDR3 has 15 residues. The V end was cut by 4 bases, the J end by 7 bases, with 15 bases between. CDR3 sequence (DNA): TGTGCCAGCAGCCCACGGGGGGGTGGAAATTCACCCCTCCACTTT. It is translated as CASSPRGGGNSPLHF.

This CDR3 reads CASSQDLGGGISYEQYF. For the CDR3, the DNA is TGTGCCAGCAGCCAAGATCTGGGCGGGGGGATCTCCTACGAGCAGTACTTC. The chain is built from TRBV4-2 and TRBJ2-7; 8 bases align to TRBD2. The V and J ends lost 0 bases and 0 bases, in that order; junction bases with no gene match: 7. This CDR3 has 17 residues. Germline V gene sequence: CDR1 LGHNA, CDR2 YNFKEQ.

The CDR3 sequence: CASSQLRQLVETQYF. CDR3 in DNA: TGCGCCAGCAGTCAATTGCGACAGTTGGTAGAGACCCAGTACTTC. The genes are TRBV23-1 and TRBJ2-5; D may be TRBD1 (5 bases). TRBV23-1 is an ORF for which the function is uncertain. The CDR3 extends over 15 amino acids. V lost 1 base to trimming and J lost 4 bases, with 13 bases between them.

The chain joins TRBV5-1 to TRBJ2-7, with 7 bases aligning to TRBD1. CDR1 SGHRS and CDR2 YFSETQ come from the germline V gene. The CDR3 contains 15 residues. J lost 0 bases, V lost 0 bases, and 3 bases had no gene match. The CDR3 nucleotides are TGCGCCAGCAGCTTGGGGGGACAGCCCTCCTACGAGCAGTACTTC. This translates into CASSLGGQPSYEQYF. Based on the CDR3 plus reference TRBV5-1 and TRBJ2-7, the full variable domain is KAGVTQTPRYLIKTRGQQVTLSCSPISGHRSVSWYQQTPGQGLQFLFEYFSETQRNKGNFPGRFSGRQFSNSRSEMNVSTLELGDSALYLCASSLGGQPSYEQYFGPGTRLTVT.

The chain recombines TRBV7-2 with TRBJ1-5; perhaps TRBD1 as D (5 bases). The CDR3 loop spans 14 amino acids. Germline CDR1 is SGHTA and CDR2 is FQGNSA. The germline V and J ends were trimmed by 1 base and 3 bases, with 7 bases remaining between them. CDR3 coding DNA: TGTGCCAGCAGCTTAGTGGACATCAATCAGCCCCAGCATTTT. Its translation: CASSLVDINQPQHF.

The chain is built from TRBV4-2 and TRBJ2-2, with D tentatively TRBD1 (5 bases). There are 17 residues in the CDR3. Germline CDR1 LGHNA, CDR2 YNFKEQ. V was cut by 3 bases and J by 3 bases, with 17 bases left in between. The chain's CDR3 is CASSQKDRGRDTGELFF. CDR3 in DNA: TGTGCCAGCAGCCAGAAAGACAGAGGTAGGGACACCGGGGAGCTGTTTTTT.

This sequence joins TRBV25-1 and TRBJ1-1; D possibly corresponds to TRBD1 (6 bases). The germline V and J ends were trimmed by 7 bases and 3 bases, with 9 bases remaining between them. Per the germline V gene, CDR1 is MGHDK and CDR2 is SYGVNS. This CDR3 has 12 residues. The CDR3 coding sequence is TGTGCCAGCAAGTACAGGGACACTGAAGCTTTCTTT. It encodes CASKYRDTEAFF. Variable domain in full (rest from reference TRBV25-1 and TRBJ1-1): EADIYQTPRYLVIGTGKKITLECSQTMGHDKMYWYQQDPGMELHLIHYSYGVNSTEKGDLSSESTVSRIRTEHFPLTLESARPSHTSQYLCASKYRDTEAFFGQGTRLTVV.

The J gene is TRBJ1-6, the V gene TRBV6-5, with TRBD1 matching over 9 bases. V trimming: 2 bases; J trimming: 7 bases; junction bases outside the gene matches: 6. The CDR3 is 16 amino acids. Germline CDR1 and CDR2: MNHEY and SVGAGI. CDR3 sequence (DNA): TGTGCCAGCAGTTACGTGGGGACAGGGAACAATTCACCCCTCCACTTT. Amino acid sequence: CASSYVGTGNNSPLHF.

This clone has a handful of counts. In DNA form, the CDR3 reads TGTGCCAGCAGCGTGACGGGGTACACAGATACGCAGTATTTT. Translation gives CASSVTGYTDTQYF. The V and J genes are TRBV9 and TRBJ2-3, with D possibly TRBD2 on 5 matching bases. Germline values: CDR1 SGDLS, CDR2 YYNGEE. The CDR3 length is 14 residues. Trimming took off 2 bases at V and 2 bases at J, with 9 bases between the two ends.

The chain combines TRBV5-1 with TRBJ2-7; 10 bases are shared with TRBD1. This CDR3 is 15 amino acids long. Germline CDR1 reads SGHRS; CDR2 reads YFSETQ. The V segment lost 4 bases and the J segment 0 bases; nucleotides outside the gene matches: 4. CDR3 protein: CASSDRDRGSYEQYF. In nucleotides, the CDR3 is TGCGCCAGCAGCGACCGGGACAGGGGCTCCTACGAGCAGTACTTC.

V is TRBV7-2 and J is TRBJ2-3, with 11 bases aligning to TRBD2. Germline V lookup: CDR1 SGHTA, CDR2 FQGNSA. The V segment lost 5 bases and the J segment 0 bases; nucleotides outside the gene matches: 4. The CDR3 length is 16 residues. The CDR3 region is CASSLRLAGSTDTQYF. The CDR3 region has the DNA TGTGCCAGCAGCCTCCGACTAGCGGGGAGCACAGATACGCAGTATTTT.

This rearrangement joins TRBV7-6 to TRBJ2-2; perhaps TRBD1 as D (5 bases). Germline V gene lookup returns CDR1 SGHVS and CDR2 FNYEAQ. V lost 1 base and J 7 bases, leaving 13 bases between the germline ends. The CDR3 consists of 15 residues. This CDR3 is CASSLVPGLGGELFF. The CDR3 bases are TGTGCCAGCAGCTTAGTACCAGGGCTTGGCGGGGAGCTGTTTTTT.

This chain uses TRBV10-3 with TRBJ1-3; no reliable D call. The CDR3 has 13 amino acids. V lost 4 bases and J 8 bases, leaving 12 bases between the germline ends. The germline V gene has CDR1 ENHRY and CDR2 SYGVKD. The CDR3 here is CAISARRGDTIYF. The CDR3, as DNA: TGTGCCATCAGTGCTCGGCGGGGAGACACCATATATTTT.

The CDR3 DNA reads TGCGCCAGCAGCTTCCTTACAGGGGGCCTCACCGGGGAGCTGTTTTTT. It is translated as CASSFLTGGLTGELFF. The rearrangement joins TRBV5-1 to TRBJ2-2, with 9 bases identical to TRBD1. With V trimmed by 2 bases and J by 4 bases, 6 bases remained unmatched. The CDR3 runs to 16 residues. Germline CDR1 reads SGHRS; CDR2 reads YFSETQ.

The chain recombines TRBV4-2 with TRBJ2-3; 9 nucleotides line up with TRBD2. CDR1 is LGHNA and CDR2 is YNFKEQ in the germline V gene. V dropped 1 base and J dropped 5; count of bases not matched to a gene: 1. The CDR3 runs 14 residues. DNA of the CDR3: TGTGCCAGCAGCCAAGGGACTAGCGAAGATACGCAGTATTTT. This codes for CASSQGTSEDTQYF.

The J gene is TRBJ1-5, the V gene TRBV2, with D perhaps matching TRBD1 (5 bases). V was shortened by 7 bases and J by 1 base, with 14 bases between the two germline ends. This CDR3 comprises 15 residues. Looked up from germline, CDR1 is SNHLY and CDR2 is FYNNEI. The CDR3 here is CASNGGDGSNQPQHF. CDR3 bases: TGTGCCAGCAATGGAGGGGATGGGAGCAATCAGCCCCAGCATTTT.

The table lists this clone with a few counts. The chain combines TRBV5-1 with TRBJ1-5, with a weak D call TRBD1 (6 bases). Between the trimmed V and J ends, which lost 5 bases and 2 bases, there was a span of 17 bases. CDR1 and CDR2 (germline): SGHRS, YFSETQ. CDR3 size: 16 residues. Here the CDR3 reads CASSYTGYGGNQPQHF. In DNA form, the CDR3 reads TGCGCCAGCAGTTATACAGGGTACGGCGGCAATCAGCCCCAGCATTTT.

J is TRBJ2-1 and V is TRBV7-6, with TRBD1 matching 10 bases. The germline CDR1 and CDR2 sequences are SGHVS and FNYEAQ. J gave up 6 bases and V 3 bases, and 8 bases lay outside the gene matches. The CDR3 spans 16 residues. For the CDR3, the DNA is TGTGCCAGCAGCTTGGGACAGGGGAAAGTGGGCAATGAGCAGTTCTTC. Translated, it gives CASSLGQGKVGNEQFF.

V and J are TRBV4-2 and TRBJ1-5; TRBD1 matches 10 bases. The CDR3 sequence is 16 residues long. J was trimmed by 4 bases and V by 1 base; bases with no gene match: 4. Germline V gene sequence: CDR1 LGHNA, CDR2 YNFKEQ. The CDR3 DNA is TGTGCCAGCAGCCAAGTGGGGGACAGGGGAAATCAGCCCCAGCATTTT. It specifies CASSQVGDRGNQPQHF.

The rearrangement uses TRBV19 and TRBJ1-5; possibly TRBD1 for D (5 bases). The germline V and J ends were trimmed by 2 bases and 5 bases, with 19 bases remaining between them. Germline lookup yields CDR1 LNHDA and CDR2 SQIVND (reference sequence). This CDR3 comprises 17 residues. The CDR3 nucleotides read TGTGCCAGTAGTATACTCCGCCGGGGGTTGAGTGATCAGCCCCAGCATTTT. Encoded protein: CASSILRRGLSDQPQHF. The full variable domain, its missing parts supplied by reference TRBV19 and TRBJ1-5, is DGGITQSPKYLFRKEGQNVTLSCEQNLNHDAMYWYRQDPGQGLRLIYYSQIVNDFQKGDIAEGYSVSREKKESFPLTVTSAQKNPTAFYLCASSILRRGLSDQPQHFGDGTRLSIL.

This clone was detected only once. V is TRBV7-7 and J is TRBJ2-1, with 7 bases aligning to TRBD2. This CDR3 comprises 17 residues. The germline V gene has CDR1 SSHAT and CDR2 FNYEAQ (reference sequence). With V trimmed by 1 base and J by 3 bases, 9 bases remained unmatched. Here the CDR3 DNA reads TGTGCCAGCAGCTTAGGCGTGGCGGGGGTCAACTACAATGAGCAGTTCTTC. Its protein is CASSLGVAGVNYNEQFF.

The chain joins TRBV7-6 to TRBJ2-1; 8 bases are a match to TRBD2. The CDR3 is 15 amino acids. V was pared by 5 bases and J by 5 bases, with 8 bases of the junction left unmatched. Germline V gene lookup returns CDR1 SGHVS and CDR2 FNYEAQ. CDR3 bases: TGTGCCAGCAGCCCCGGGAGCGGGGGCCACAATGAGCAGTTCTTC. It specifies CASSPGSGGHNEQFF. Variable domain in full (rest from reference TRBV7-6 and TRBJ2-1): GAGVSQSPRYKVTKRGQDVALRCDPISGHVSLYWYRQALGQGPEFLTYFNYEAQQDKSGLPNDRFSAERPEGSISTLTIQRTEQRDSAMYRCASSPGSGGHNEQFFGPGTRLTVL.

Details on this clone: This CDR3 is also generated by other DNA sequences in the sample. This chain links TRBV27 with TRBJ1-5; 7 nucleotides match TRBD1. This CDR3 spans 14 amino acids. The ends lost 2 bases at V and 3 bases at J; junction bases unmatched: 1. CDR1 MNHEY and CDR2 SMNVEV come from the germline V gene (reference sequence). The CDR3 nucleotides are TGTGCCAGCAGTTTAGGGACAGTCAATCAGCCCCAGCATTTT. Translation gives CASSLGTVNQPQHF.

The chain recombines TRBV4-1 with TRBJ2-3; weak D call: TRBD1 (6 bases). The germline V gene has CDR1 MGHRA and CDR2 YSYEKL. The V and J ends lost 2 bases and 4 bases respectively, with 10 bases between them. CDR3 length: 14 residues. The chain's CDR3 is CASSQQQGPDTQYF. CDR3 coding DNA: TGCGCCAGCAGCCAACAACAGGGACCAGATACGCAGTATTTT.

The genes are TRBV2 and TRBJ1-2, with a tentative D call TRBD1 (5 bases). Germline V lookup: CDR1 SNHLY, CDR2 FYNNEI. Trimming shortened V by 0 bases and J by 5 bases, and 13 bases separated the two germline ends. CDR3 length: 15 amino acids. In DNA form, the CDR3 reads TGTGCCAGCAGTGAAGCGCCGACAGCCAAGTATGGCTACACCTTC. Its translation: CASSEAPTAKYGYTF.

The rearrangement joins TRBV5-4 to TRBJ2-3, with a tentative D call TRBD1 (6 bases). CDR3 length equals 14 residues. Germline CDR1 reads SGHNT; CDR2 reads YYREEE (reference sequence). V lost 2 bases to trimming and J lost 2 bases, with 9 bases between them. The DNA for the CDR3 is TGTGCCAGCAGCTTCGGGACATACACAGATACGCAGTATTTT. This translates into CASSFGTYTDTQYF.